Below, 20 T cell receptor beta chains from the same sample are listed, as sequenced in a study of cytomegalovirus exposure and HLA in healthy donors. In the PCR, 60 Vbeta and 13 Jbeta primers were used. Repertoires were generated with immunoSEQ multiplex PCR, while TCRdb's copy carries only in-frame clones and drops some. The sample lists fewer than 130,000 clones, around 87% occurring once. Sequenced input: PBMCs. The receptors were sampled from a man aged 35-49 years in good health and CMV-seronegative.

The gene calls are TRBV4-3 and TRBJ1-1; D possibly corresponds to TRBD1 (5 bases). The CDR3 totals 15 residues. The V end was cut by 0 bases, the J end by 1 base, with 9 bases between. CDR1 and CDR2 (germline): LGHNA, YSLEER. This chain's CDR3 is CASSQDLGPNTEAFF. The CDR3, as DNA: TGCGCCAGCAGCCAAGATCTGGGGCCGAACACTGAAGCTTTCTTT.

The chain uses TRBV7-9 and TRBJ2-5, with D unresolved. The V and J ends lost 1 base and 3 bases respectively, with 6 bases between them. Germline V gene lookup returns CDR1 SEHNR and CDR2 FQNEAQ (reference sequence). This CDR3 region has 13 residues. The CDR3 DNA is TGTGCCAGCAGCTTAGTCATTGAAGAGACCCAGTACTTC. This codes for CASSLVIEETQYF.

The CDR3 region has the DNA TGTGCCACACGACACCAGGGGACAGGCAATCAGCCCCAGCATTTT. Encoded protein: CATRHQGTGNQPQHF. V is TRBV6-6 and J is TRBJ1-5, with 7 bases lining up with TRBD1. The CDR3 runs to 15 residues. The trim removed 10 bases at V and 2 bases at J, leaving 11 bases unmatched. Germline V gene sequence: CDR1 MNHNY, CDR2 SVGAGI (reference sequence).

V is TRBV5-1 and J is TRBJ2-7, with 8 bases lining up with TRBD1. Germline lookup yields CDR1 SGHRS and CDR2 YFSETQ. Unmatched junction bases numbered 7, after V lost 4 bases and J lost 1 base. The CDR3 is made up of 15 amino acids. In DNA form, the CDR3 reads TGCGCCAGCAGCATCGGACAGGGAGTGTCCTACGAGCAGTACTTC. Translating it yields CASSIGQGVSYEQYF.

To note about this clone: Additional DNA sequences in this sample encode the identical CDR3. The chain carries TRBV5-7 and TRBJ1-2; no firm D call. TRBV5-7 is annotated as an ORF whose role is uncertain. The CDR3 runs to 12 residues. Trimming cost V 3 bases and J 4 bases, with 7 bases left between them. The CDR3: CASSSAGYGYTF. For the CDR3, the DNA is TGTGCCAGCAGCTCGGCGGGCTATGGCTACACCTTC.

This chain connects TRBV19 to TRBJ1-1; D not resolved. The V end lost 7 bases, the J end lost 1 base, and 10 bases lay between the germline ends. CDR3 length: 13 residues. Germline CDR1 LNHDA, CDR2 SQIVND (reference sequence). The CDR3 DNA follows: TGTGCCAGTACCCTATCAAGGAACACTGAAGCTTTCTTT. Translated, it gives CASTLSRNTEAFF.

This sequence joins TRBV25-1 and TRBJ1-1, with 7 bases aligning to TRBD1. This CDR3 spans 15 amino acids. The trim removed 3 bases at V and 1 base at J, leaving 5 bases unmatched. Germline V gives CDR1 MGHDK, CDR2 SYGVNS. The CDR3 coding sequence is TGTGCCAGCAGTGAGGCTAACAGGGGGAACACTGAAGCTTTCTTT. As protein: CASSEANRGNTEAFF.

This rearrangement joins TRBV4-2 to TRBJ2-7, with D perhaps TRBD2 (6 bases). Looked up from germline, CDR1 is LGHNA and CDR2 is YNFKEQ. This CDR3 is 15 amino acids long. Trimming took 4 bases from V and 0 from J, leaving 13 bases between them. CDR3 coding DNA: TGTGCCAGCAGCCGTCCCGGGACTGGCTCCTACGAGCAGTACTTC. Protein sequence: CASSRPGTGSYEQYF.

Only one count was recorded for this clone. The V call is TRBV7-6, the J call TRBJ2-1; 9 nucleotides line up with TRBD2. J was trimmed by 1 base and V by 2 bases; bases with no gene match: 6. Germline V gives CDR1 SGHVS, CDR2 FNYEAQ. The CDR3 is made up of 17 amino acids. CDR3 loop: CASSLIAGGPSYNEQFF. The CDR3 bases are TGTGCCAGCAGCTTAATCGCGGGGGGGCCGTCCTACAATGAGCAGTTCTTC. The full variable domain, rest sourced from reference TRBV7-6 and TRBJ2-1, is GAGVSQSPRYKVTKRGQDVALRCDPISGHVSLYWYRQALGQGPEFLTYFNYEAQQDKSGLPNDRFSAERPEGSISTLTIQRTEQRDSAMYRCASSLIAGGPSYNEQFFGPGTRLTVL.

The gene calls are TRBV5-1 and TRBJ2-1; D unresolved. Trimming removed 0 bases at V and 0 bases at J, with 10 bases between. The CDR3 length is 16 residues. In germline, CDR1 is SGHRS, CDR2 YFSETQ. CDR3 in DNA: TGCGCCAGCAGCTTGGCCAGGTCCCCCTCCTACAATGAGCAGTTCTTC. Translated, it gives CASSLARSPSYNEQFF.

The rearrangement joins TRBV6-5 to TRBJ2-1, with 10 bases aligning to TRBD2. V was pared by 6 bases and J by 7 bases, with 9 bases of the junction left unmatched. The CDR3 has 15 amino acids. Germline V CDR1 and CDR2: MNHEY, SVGAGI. This CDR3 is CASRALAGAGNEQFF. CDR3 sequence (DNA): TGTGCCAGCAGGGCCCTAGCGGGGGCTGGAAATGAGCAGTTCTTC.

This clone was found a few times. The V gene is TRBV6-6, the J gene TRBJ1-2; D remains unclear. The ends were cut back, 6 bases at V and 4 bases at J, with 12 bases in the middle. This CDR3 spans 13 amino acids. The V gene's germline CDR1 is MNHNY and CDR2 SVGAGI (reference sequence). The CDR3, as DNA: TGTGCCAGCAGCCGAGACGGGAGCTATGGCTACACCTTC. Residues: CASSRDGSYGYTF.

The gene calls are TRBV7-2 and TRBJ2-3; D is possibly TRBD2 (6 bases). This CDR3 region has 15 residues. V was shortened by 5 bases and J by 2 bases, with 14 bases between the two germline ends. Germline assignment: CDR1 SGHTA and CDR2 FQGNSA. The CDR3 DNA reads TGTGCCAGCAGCCTCGGGGCGGGGATCACAGATACGCAGTATTTT. This encodes CASSLGAGITDTQYF.

J is TRBJ1-2 and V is TRBV4-3, with D perhaps matching TRBD1 (6 bases). The V gene lost 3 bases and the J gene lost 2 bases, with 13 bases spanning the gap. The CDR3 has 15 residues. CDR1 LGHNA and CDR2 YSLEER come from the germline V gene. The CDR3 sequence is CASSHRSGGNYGYTF. CDR3 nucleotides: TGCGCCAGCAGCCACCGATCGGGGGGCAACTATGGCTACACCTTC.

This clone has only a few counts. The gene calls are TRBV4-3 and TRBJ2-5, with 7 bases aligning to TRBD2. CDR3 size: 16 residues. Germline CDR1 reads LGHNA; CDR2 reads YSLEER. V shed 1 base, J shed 3 bases, and the junction held 8 bases outside the gene matches. The CDR3 reads CASSQGWASGKETQYF. CDR3 sequence (DNA): TGCGCCAGCAGCCAAGGTTGGGCTAGCGGCAAAGAGACCCAGTACTTC.

The chain employs TRBV27 and TRBJ1-1, with 9 bases that match TRBD1. Trimming took 2 bases from V and 8 from J; bases not matched to a gene: 6. The CDR3 is 14 residues long. Germline lookup yields CDR1 MNHEY and CDR2 SMNVEV (reference sequence). Written as DNA, the CDR3 is TGTGCCAGCAGTTTAAGGGACAGGGACGAAGAAGCTTTCTTT. It specifies CASSLRDRDEEAFF.

The J gene is TRBJ1-6, the V gene TRBV7-3, with D maybe TRBD1 (5 bases). This CDR3 is built from 13 residues. With 5 bases removed from V and 6 bases from J, the gap between germline ends came to 8 bases. CDR1 and CDR2 (germline): SGHTA, FQGTGA. The DNA of the CDR3 is TGTGCCAGCAGCGACAGCCTTAATTCACCCCTCCACTTT. Amino acid sequence: CASSDSLNSPLHF.

V usage is TRBV19 and J usage is TRBJ1-2; unclear D gene. Germline CDR1 reads LNHDA; CDR2 reads SQIVND (reference sequence). Trimming took off 0 bases at V and 8 bases at J, with 13 bases between the two ends. The CDR3 has 14 amino acids. CDR3 sequence (DNA): TGTGCCAGTAGTATAGATCGGGTGCCCGTGGGCTACACCTTC. Protein sequence: CASSIDRVPVGYTF.

This sequence joins TRBV30 and TRBJ1-1; 9 bases are a match to TRBD1. V shed 6 bases and J 7 bases; nucleotides not matched to a gene: 12. CDR3 length: 14 amino acids. Germline V gene lookup returns CDR1 GTSNPN and CDR2 SVGIG (reference sequence). The CDR3 loop reads CACEPGQGSVEAFF. DNA of the CDR3: TGTGCCTGCGAGCCGGGACAGGGAAGTGTTGAAGCTTTCTTT.

The rearrangement uses TRBV27 and TRBJ2-5; weak D call: TRBD2 (6 bases). Per germline, CDR1 MNHEY and CDR2 SMNVEV (reference sequence). The CDR3 sequence is 16 residues long. V was shortened by 0 bases and J by 5 bases, with 16 bases between the two germline ends. CDR3 in amino acids: CASSLSGTLEAETQYF. In DNA form, the CDR3 reads TGTGCCAGCAGTTTATCGGGGACTCTCGAGGCGGAGACCCAGTACTTC.